One and the same sample provided the 2 T cell receptor beta chains below, sequenced in a study of cytomegalovirus exposure and HLA in healthy donors. With 60 Vbeta and 13 Jbeta primers, the PCR was carried out. Measured with immunoSEQ multiplex PCR; TCRdb has only the in-frame clones, and not every one. The table lists roughly 140,000 clones, almost 85% of them singletons. The sequencing input was PBMCs. These TCRs come from a woman aged 55 to 70 in good health and CMV-seropositive.

A single count supports this clone. The chain couples TRBV4-1 to TRBJ2-1; 11 bases are shared with TRBD2. The germline V gene has CDR1 MGHRA and CDR2 YSYEKL. This CDR3 spans 13 amino acids. Unmatched junction bases numbered 6, after V lost 8 bases and J lost 9 bases. For the CDR3, the DNA is TGCGCCAGCGGGCGGCTAGCGGGAGGTGAGCAGTTCTTC. Translated: CASGRLAGGEQFF.

The CDR3 protein is CASSYRRTSGLYEQYF. Here the CDR3 DNA reads TGTGCCAGCAGTTACAGGAGGACTAGCGGACTTTACGAGCAGTACTTC. The V call is TRBV6-5, the J call TRBJ2-7; TRBD2 matches 10 bases. Germline lookup yields CDR1 MNHEY and CDR2 SVGAGI. Trimming at V came to 2 bases and at J to 4 bases, leaving 8 bases not matched to a gene. The CDR3 is made up of 16 amino acids.